This T cell receptor beta chain emerged from a study of siplizumab effects on memory and regulatory T cells (dated by TCRdb to between 2018 and 2020). For the wider study: The study looked at the effect of siplizumab, an anti-CD2 antibody, on alloreactive T-cell subsets in allogeneic mixed lymphocyte reactions made from human PBMCs.

This clone was counted once. Its antigen is unknown. No base qualities exist here, and no much larger clone lies one base off it. Study-wide conclusions, independent of this receptor: Sequences below about 10^-5 frequency were poorly captured, so only a minor fraction of alloreactive clones could be mapped to unstimulated subsets. Unstimulated naive T cells appeared more diverse than memory T cells, and naive cells seemed to contribute substantially to the alloresponse. Whether proliferating Tregs from siplizumab cultures were suppressive was not functionally confirmed. Siplizumab significantly reduced the cumulative frequency of alloreactive sequences traceable to unstimulated CD4+ memory T cells. Of the alloreactive CD4+ clones that could be mapped, the Treg-derived share averaged around 70% with siplizumab compared with approximately 30% in control reactions. Roughly 80-95% of proliferating CD4+ or CD8+ clones could not be assigned a naive or memory phenotype.

The CDR3 measures 14 amino acids from cysteine to phenylalanine. Only CDR3 DNA is held: 42 bases, read in frame from base 1. Libraries were built with the immunoSEQ multiplex PCR assay. Each sample had 80,000 to 100,000 TCR templates assayed by the deep sequencing platform. Genomic DNA extracted from sorted T cells was the material used for TCRbeta CDR3 sequencing. The authors processed their data as follows. The R programming language was used for the clonal analysis of the TCRbeta CDR3 data. Alloreactive CD4+ and CD8+ clones were identified by comparing unstimulated samples to CFSE-low samples taken after the reaction. Alloreactive CD4+ clones were assigned to regulatory or non-regulatory origin by matching sequences to sorted unstimulated Treg and non-Treg repertoires. Imported from immuneACCESS, the table was reduced by TCRdb to in-frame sequences with V and J called. These copies leave out some clones; in studies compared against another copy, an unresolved V gene accounts for under half, and the cause of the remainder is not known. The V and J calls and clone size are taken from that table; D and trimming were inferred from the DNA. This sample has about 100,000 clones in its table, and about 95% of those were observed once. 1% to 1.5% of the sample goes to the ten largest clones.

TCRbeta CDR3 sequencing was performed on sorted unstimulated T cells and on proliferating T cells recovered from mixed lymphocyte reactions. Fresh whole blood from approximately ten HLA-typed healthy donors was used to isolate PBMCs. Unstimulated CD4+ non-regulatory T cells were FACS-sorted to map the origin of alloreactive clones. This chain joins TRBV21-1 to TRBJ2-7; the table's TRBD1 call for D was not verified on the DNA. TRBV21-1 is recorded as a pseudogene. Sequencing was carried out using non-Treg CD4+ T cells sorted from blood. The meaning of the sample's cell subset or site label: FACS-sorted unstimulated CD4+ non-regulatory T cells. This TCR was recovered from a human donor in good health. The DNA is TGTGCCAGCAGCAAAGGGGACAGATCCTACGAGCAGTACTTC. Its amino acids are CASSKGDRSYEQYF.